The clone carrying this TCR beta chain occurred a few times. Its cognate antigen is unknown. This sample is part of a study of CD8 T cells in ankylosing spondylitis. General study results and limits: For ankylosing spondylitis blood, a TCR beta motif of 8 or 9 highly homologous variants appeared characteristic. Disease-linked clones bore a CD8+ phenotype and were relatively rare in peripheral blood. Prior literature has documented some motif variants in synovial fluid and blood from reactive arthritis. Clones linked to disease were reported to show significant enrichment in matched ankylosing spondylitis synovial fluid.

The germline CDR1 and CDR2 sequences are SGDLS and YYNGEE. With V trimmed by 0 bases and J by 1 base, 5 bases remained unmatched. The CDR3 consists of 16 residues. A quantitative 5'-RACE method, one with molecular barcodes, was used to make TCR beta libraries. TCRdb independently ran MiXCR on the 5' RACE reads; one entry per CDR3 protein. The sample has around 890,000 distinct CDR3 sequences; roughly 10% are singletons. The receptor comes from a male donor with ankylosing spondylitis. This chain links TRBV9 with TRBJ2-7, with TRBD2 identical over 9 bases. Sequencing was carried out using blood, either unsorted or a sorted T cell fraction (not recorded which). This CDR3 is CASSVGGRAGSYEQYF. In DNA, the CDR3 is TGTGCCAGCAGCGTAGGCGGGAGGGCCGGATCCTACGAGCAGTACTTC.